This entry lists 25 T cell receptor beta chains sequenced from one sample in a study of T-cell memory formation after mild COVID-19. TCRdb used MiXCR to reprocess the 5' RACE reads, holding one entry per CDR3 protein. The data hold more than 250,000 distinct CDR3 sequences, with 16% observed a single time. The source material was PBMCs or a T cell subset sorted from them (not recorded which). These receptors were obtained from a young man who had mild COVID-19 (a few samples of this study predate the infection). Cell type and time point are not known.

The J gene is TRBJ2-2, the V gene TRBV12-3 or TRBV12-4, with D hard to call. V was shortened by 2 bases and J by 6 bases, with 4 bases between the two germline ends. The length of the CDR3 is 12 residues. In nucleotides, the CDR3 is TGTGCCAGCAGTTTACTCCCCGGGGAGCTGTTTTTT. It encodes CASSLLPGELFF.

This clonotype turned up a few times. This rearrangement joins TRBV5-4 to TRBJ2-1; no clear D gene. The length of the CDR3 is 14 residues. V lost 2 bases, J lost 0 bases, and 6 bases lay in between. Germline V gene sequence: CDR1 SGHNT, CDR2 YYREEE (reference sequence). This chain's CDR3 is CASSFSSSYNEQFF. The CDR3 DNA reads as TGTGCCAGCAGCTTCTCCAGCTCCTACAATGAGCAGTTCTTC.

This clonotype has a handful of counts. The V call is TRBV12-3 or TRBV12-4, the J call TRBJ2-7; 9 positions match TRBD1. The CDR3 runs 15 residues. J gave up 1 base and V 5 bases, and 6 bases lay outside the gene matches. The CDR3 region is CASSPRQGGSYEQYF. The CDR3 DNA follows: TGTGCCAGCAGTCCCAGACAGGGGGGGTCCTACGAGCAGTACTTC.

The rearrangement uses TRBV6-2 or TRBV6-3 and TRBJ2-7; D unclear. In germline, CDR1 is MNHEY, CDR2 SVGEGT. V was clipped by 7 bases and J by 7 bases, with 17 bases between them. The CDR3 is 13 amino acids. The CDR3 coding sequence is TGTGCCAGCACGCGTTCCTCGACTGGGGAGCAGTACGTC. This encodes CASTRSSTGEQYV.

This clonotype was counted a single time. The gene calls are TRBV5-6 and TRBJ1-6; D uncertain. Germline V gives CDR1 SGHDT, CDR2 YYEEEE. The ends were cut back, 2 bases at V and 0 bases at J, with 9 bases in the middle. The CDR3 runs 16 residues. The CDR3 coding sequence is TGTGCCAGCAGCTTCTCACCTAGCTCCTATAATTCACCCCTCCACTTT. It translates to CASSFSPSSYNSPLHF.

A few counts support this clonotype. The chain has TRBV7-3 and TRBJ2-1, with TRBD2 matching 7 bases. With 5 bases clipped from V and 3 bases from J, the junction kept 4 bases outside the gene matches. The CDR3 is made up of 14 amino acids. Germline values: CDR1 SGHTA, CDR2 FQGTGA. CDR3 amino acids: CASSPTSSYNEQFF. As DNA, the CDR3 is TGTGCCAGCAGCCCGACTAGCAGCTACAATGAGCAGTTCTTC.

Only a few counts were recorded for this clonotype. The chain combines TRBV5-1 with TRBJ1-2; TRBD1 is a possible D gene (5 bases). Germline V gene data show CDR1 as SGHRS and CDR2 as YFSETQ. The CDR3 has 14 residues. The ends were cut back, 0 bases at V and 4 bases at J, with 10 bases in the middle. The CDR3 DNA reads TGCGCCAGCAGCTTGGAAGGGGAGGGCTATGGCTACACCTTC. The encoded protein is CASSLEGEGYGYTF. Full variable domain (outside the CDR3, taken from reference TRBV5-1 and TRBJ1-2): KAGVTQTPRYLIKTRGQQVTLSCSPISGHRSVSWYQQTPGQGLQFLFEYFSETQRNKGNFPGRFSGRQFSNSRSEMNVSTLELGDSALYLCASSLEGEGYGYTFGSGTRLTVV.

This clonotype came up a few times. The chain carries TRBV7-9 and TRBJ2-3; possible D gene TRBD2, 6 bases. Germline CDR1 is SEHNR and CDR2 is FQNEAQ (reference sequence). Trimming shortened V by 5 bases and J by 1 base, and 13 bases separated the two germline ends. The CDR3 spans 15 residues. The CDR3 DNA is TGTGCCAGCAGCCACGTGACGGGGGGCACAGATACGCAGTATTTT. It codes for CASSHVTGGTDTQYF.

This clonotype occurred a few times. This chain uses TRBV20-1 with TRBJ2-7, with D perhaps matching TRBD2 (5 bases). Germline assignment: CDR1 DFQATT and CDR2 SNEGSKA (reference sequence). The CDR3 consists of 12 residues. The V gene lost 3 bases and the J gene lost 2 bases, with 8 bases spanning the gap. The CDR3 spells CSARVGTYEQYV. The CDR3 region has the DNA TGCAGTGCTAGGGTCGGGACCTACGAGCAGTACGTC.

This clonotype was counted only a few times. The V and J genes are TRBV4-1 and TRBJ2-7, with D uncertain. CDR3 size: 14 residues. V gave up 1 base and J gave up 0 bases, with 7 bases separating them. Germline V gene lookup returns CDR1 MGHRA and CDR2 YSYEKL. The chain's CDR3 is CASSQGVFSYEQYV. The DNA of the CDR3 is TGCGCCAGCAGCCAAGGGGTATTCTCCTACGAGCAGTACGTC.

This clonotype was seen repeatedly, ten times or more. J is TRBJ2-3 and V is TRBV7-9; the match to TRBD1 covers 7 bases. Unmatched junction bases numbered 3, after V lost 3 bases and J lost 0 bases. The CDR3 length is 15 residues. CDR1 and CDR2 from the germline V gene are SEHNR and FQNEAQ (reference sequence). CDR3 DNA: TGTGCCAGCAGCTTGCAGGGGGAAAGCACAGATACGCAGTATTTT. This translates into CASSLQGESTDTQYF.

The gene calls are TRBV5-6 and TRBJ1-1; D uncertain. Deletions cut 4 bases from V and 2 bases from J, with 9 bases between. The germline gives CDR1 SGHDT, CDR2 YYEEEE. The length of the CDR3 is 13 residues. Here the CDR3 reads CASSKKSNTEAFF. CDR3 sequence (DNA): TGTGCCAGCAGCAAGAAGTCAAACACTGAAGCTTTCTTT. Filled out from reference TRBV5-6 and TRBJ1-1, the complete variable domain reads DAGVTQSPTHLIKTRGQQVTLRCSPKSGHDTVSWYQQALGQGPQFIFQYYEEEERQRGNFPDRFSGHQFPNYSSELNVNALLLGDSALYLCASSKKSNTEAFFGQGTRLTVV.

This clonotype appeared a few times. This chain joins TRBV7-2 and TRBJ2-5; 12 bases align to TRBD1. The CDR3 covers 17 residues. The germline V gene encodes CDR1 SGHTA and CDR2 FQGNSA. V trimming: 1 base; J trimming: 5 bases; junction bases outside the gene matches: 8. As DNA, the CDR3 is TGTGCCAGCAGCTTAGACGGGACAGGGGGCCCCAAGGAGACCCAGTACTTC. Translated: CASSLDGTGGPKETQYF.

V usage is TRBV7-2 and J usage is TRBJ1-6; D possibly corresponds to TRBD1 (5 bases). Looked up from germline, CDR1 is SGHTA and CDR2 is FQGNSA. V was pared by 1 base and J by 2 bases, with 12 bases between. This CDR3 has 17 amino acids. The CDR3, as DNA: TGTGCCAGCAGCTTAGTTGGGGGGTCCACCTATAATTCACCCCTCCACTTT. Translated: CASSLVGGSTYNSPLHF.

This clonotype was detected only a few times. This chain connects TRBV20-1 to TRBJ2-7, with D uncertain. V lost 4 bases to trimming and J lost 4 bases, with 14 bases between them. CDR1 is DFQATT and CDR2 is SNEGSKA in the germline V gene (reference sequence). CDR3 length: 13 residues. This CDR3 reads CSAIRPALYEQYF. In DNA form, the CDR3 reads TGCAGTGCTATTAGGCCTGCCCTTTACGAGCAGTACTTC.

The CDR3: CASSWTGGETDTQYF. Here the CDR3 DNA reads TGTGCCAGCAGCTGGACAGGGGGAGAGACAGATACGCAGTATTTT. The chain couples TRBV7-9 to TRBJ2-3, with TRBD1 matching 10 bases. After removal of 4 bases from V and 3 bases from J, the junction contained 4 bases not matched to a gene. Germline V gene sequence: CDR1 SEHNR, CDR2 FQNEAQ (reference sequence). There are 15 residues in the CDR3.

V and J are TRBV30 and TRBJ2-5; D is unclear. Germline CDR1 reads GTSNPN; CDR2 reads SVGIG (reference sequence). Trimming removed 4 bases from V and 5 bases from J, with 8 bases in between. This CDR3 has 11 amino acids. CDR3 loop: CAWKRWETQYF. CDR3 nucleotide sequence: TGTGCCTGGAAGAGGTGGGAGACCCAGTACTTC.

The rearrangement links TRBV7-2 to TRBJ2-1, with D possibly TRBD2 on 5 matching bases. Germline-derived CDR1 and CDR2 are SGHTA and FQGNSA. The ends were cut back, 6 bases at V and 10 bases at J, with 10 bases in the middle. The CDR3 has 11 residues. Here the CDR3 DNA reads TGTGCCAGCAGACGGGAAAGCGAGCAGTTCTTC. It yields the protein CASRRESEQFF.

This clonotype has more than one count but fewer than ten. This chain joins TRBV5-5 and TRBJ2-5, with D unresolved. Germline lookup yields CDR1 SGHKS and CDR2 YYEKEE (reference sequence). Trimming removed 4 bases from V and 5 bases from J, with 12 bases in between. This CDR3 spans 13 amino acids. The CDR3 DNA sequence: TGTGCCAGCAGCGGGGATTTGGGGGAGACCCAGTACTTC. The encoded protein is CASSGDLGETQYF.

This clonotype was recorded a few times. The chain couples TRBV23-1 to TRBJ2-1, with D possibly matching TRBD2 (5 bases). TRBV23-1 is noted as an ORF with a role that remains uncertain. There are 15 residues in the CDR3. With 1 base removed from V and 10 bases from J, the gap between germline ends came to 17 bases. The CDR3 loop is CASSQFLVTRREQFF. DNA of the CDR3: TGCGCCAGCAGTCAATTCCTGGTCACTAGGCGCGAGCAGTTCTTC.

This clonotype was found a few times. V is TRBV2 and J is TRBJ1-2, with unresolved D. Germline loops: CDR1 SNHLY, CDR2 FYNNEI. The CDR3 spans 13 residues. V was trimmed by 7 bases and J by 0 bases, leaving 9 bases between them. CDR3: CASTGVTNYGYTF. Written as DNA, the CDR3 is TGTGCCAGCACCGGGGTGACTAACTATGGCTACACCTTC.

The CDR3 region has the DNA TGTGCCAGCAGCAAAGAACCGACAGGGTTGGAAGAGACCCAGTACTTC. Its protein product is CASSKEPTGLEETQYF. The chain recombines TRBV5-4 with TRBJ2-5, with 7 bases fitting TRBD1. The CDR3 consists of 16 residues. Germline V gene sequence: CDR1 SGHNT, CDR2 YYREEE (reference sequence). With 4 bases clipped from V and 3 bases from J, the junction kept 12 bases outside the gene matches.

The V gene is TRBV18, the J gene TRBJ2-1; 7 bases align to TRBD1. Germline-derived CDR1 and CDR2 are KGHSH and LQKENI. V lost 3 bases, J lost 6 bases, and 5 bases stayed unmatched. The CDR3 is 14 amino acids. The chain's CDR3 is CASSPRDSPNEQFF. CDR3 nucleotides: TGTGCCAGCTCACCCCGGGACAGCCCCAATGAGCAGTTCTTC.

This sequence joins TRBV7-9 and TRBJ1-4; D unclear. This CDR3 has 13 residues. Germline CDR1 is SEHNR and CDR2 is FQNEAQ (reference sequence). V was shortened by 5 bases and J by 4 bases, with 8 bases between the two germline ends. Written as DNA, the CDR3 is TGTGCCAGCAGCGCTGAGAGTAATGAAAAACTGTTTTTT. Its protein is CASSAESNEKLFF.

This chain uses TRBV6-5 with TRBJ2-3; either TRBD1 or TRBD2 may supply D (5 bases each). CDR1 and CDR2 (germline): MNHEY, SVGAGI. The V and J ends lost 3 bases and 10 bases respectively, with 11 bases between them. There are 12 residues in the CDR3. This CDR3 is CASSYGPGPQYF. CDR3 sequence (DNA): TGTGCCAGCAGTTATGGGCCGGGGCCGCAGTATTTT.